These 14 T cell receptor beta chains came from one sample sequenced in a study of technical replicates of blood from four donors. Produced via immunoSEQ multiplex PCR; TCRdb's table is partial and in-frame only. This table has just over 95,000 clones, approximately 95% appearing once. Material for sequencing was T cells isolated from PBMCs. Receptor source: a human donor in good health.

The count of this clone is one. The rearrangement joins TRBV18 to TRBJ2-4, with 9 nucleotides matching TRBD2. Germline V gene lookup returns CDR1 KGHSH and CDR2 LQKENI. Trimming cost V 3 bases and J 6 bases; bases outside gene matches: 6. The CDR3 has 15 amino acids. CDR3 sequence (DNA): TGTGCCAGCTCACCCGAGCGGGGGGAAGCAAACATTCAGTACTTC. Its translation is CASSPERGEANIQYF.

V gene TRBV16 combines with J gene TRBJ2-7, with 8 bases lining up with TRBD1. Germline lookup yields CDR1 KGHSY and CDR2 FQNENV. This CDR3 contains 14 residues. V lost 0 bases and J lost 6; bases outside the gene matches: 4. This CDR3 is CASSQSGTGSEQYF. CDR3 nucleotides: TGTGCCAGCAGCCAATCCGGGACAGGATCCGAGCAGTACTTC.

The chain uses TRBV21-1 and TRBJ1-1; the D call in the table, TRBD1, was not verified against the DNA. TRBV21-1 corresponds to a pseudogene. The CDR3 is 13 residues long. The CDR3 sequence: CASSVTLNTEAFF. The CDR3 DNA reads as TGTGCCAGCAGCGTGACATTGAACACTGAAGCTTTCTTT.

This clone was seen only once. The CDR3: CASSLGGRADEQYF. The DNA of the CDR3 is TGTGCCAGCAGCTTGGGCGGGAGGGCCGACGAGCAGTACTTC. This chain joins TRBV7-6 and TRBJ2-7; 9 bases line up with TRBD2. J was trimmed by 5 bases and V by 3 bases; bases with no gene match: 5. This CDR3 is built from 14 residues. Per germline, CDR1 SGHVS and CDR2 FNYEAQ.

V and J are TRBV5-1 and TRBJ2-7, with D possibly being TRBD1 (6 bases). CDR1 and CDR2 (germline): SGHRS, YFSETQ. Trimming took 3 bases from V and 5 from J, leaving 15 bases between them. The CDR3 has 14 amino acids. The CDR3 region has the DNA TGCGCCAGCAGCTCGTCTGGGGGCTCGAACGAGCAGTACTTC. Its protein is CASSSSGGSNEQYF.

The chain recombines TRBV5-1 with TRBJ1-2; D uncertain. Germline V gives CDR1 SGHRS, CDR2 YFSETQ. With 2 bases removed from V and 3 bases from J, the gap between germline ends came to 8 bases. CDR3 length: 13 residues. The CDR3 DNA reads as TGCGCCAGCAGCTTCCTCACGGACTATGGCTACACCTTC. This gives the protein CASSFLTDYGYTF.

This rearrangement joins TRBV15 to TRBJ2-1; maybe TRBD2 (7 bases). Germline values: CDR1 LNHNV, CDR2 YYDKDF (reference sequence). This CDR3 has 18 amino acids. Trimming shortened V by 3 bases and J by 5 bases, and 23 bases separated the two germline ends. CDR3 DNA sequence: TGTGCCACCAGCAGGGGGGCTAATACGAGGGCGGGAGACAATGAGCAGTTCTTC. Translated: CATSRGANTRAGDNEQFF.

This chain connects TRBV19 to TRBJ1-1; D possibly corresponds to TRBD1 (5 bases). The CDR3 is 12 residues long. Germline V gene lookup returns CDR1 LNHDA and CDR2 SQIVND (reference sequence). The ends were cut back, 9 bases at V and 1 base at J, with 9 bases in the middle. CDR3 amino acids: CASARGNTEAFF. CDR3 DNA: TGTGCCAGCGCAAGGGGGAACACTGAAGCTTTCTTT.

The chain links TRBV2 to TRBJ2-7, with D possibly being TRBD2 (7 bases). Germline CDR1 and CDR2: SNHLY and FYNNEI. CDR3 length equals 16 residues. Trimming stripped 2 bases from V and 7 bases from J, with 21 bases between. CDR3 DNA: TGTGCCAGCAGTGAAAGGGGGGGCCGGGGACTGGGGGAGCAGTACTTC. It yields the protein CASSERGGRGLGEQYF. Variable domain in full (rest from reference TRBV2 and TRBJ2-7): EPEVTQTPSHQVTQMGQEVILRCVPISNHLYFYWYRQILGQKVEFLVSFYNNEISEKSEIFDDQFSVERPDGSNFTLKIRSTKLEDSAMYFCASSERGGRGLGEQYFGPGTRLTVT.

V usage is TRBV23-1 and J usage is TRBJ2-5; 7 bases are shared with TRBD2. TRBV23-1 is classed as an ORF, of uncertain function. V gave up 7 bases and J gave up 1 base; unmatched junction bases: 12. The CDR3 contains 16 residues. The CDR3 coding sequence is TGCGCCAGCATGGGTCTGGTAGCGGGTTCCCAAGAGACCCAGTACTTC. Its translation is CASMGLVAGSQETQYF.

This clone has a single count. The chain couples TRBV18 to TRBJ1-3, with unresolved D. Germline V gene lookup returns CDR1 KGHSH and CDR2 LQKENI. The CDR3 is 17 amino acids. Trimming stripped 3 bases from V and 0 bases from J, with 15 bases between. The CDR3 here is CASSPGRLPGSGNTIYF. Here the CDR3 DNA reads TGTGCCAGCTCACCTGGGAGACTACCCGGCTCTGGAAACACCATATATTTT. Drawing the rest from reference TRBV18 and TRBJ1-3, the complete variable domain is NAGVMQNPRHLVRRRGQEARLRCSPMKGHSHVYWYRQLPEEGLKFMVYLQKENIIDESGMPKERFSAEFPKEGPSILRIQQVVRGDSAAYFCASSPGRLPGSGNTIYFGEGSWLTVV.

This chain links TRBV25-1 with TRBJ2-7, with TRBD2 matching over 11 bases. The CDR3 consists of 15 residues. V lost 5 bases, J lost 5 bases, and 8 bases stayed unmatched. The germline CDR1 and CDR2 sequences are MGHDK and SYGVNS. CDR3 sequence (DNA): TGTGCCAGCAGTCCCAGACTAGCGGGGAGCCACGAGCAGTACTTC. It is translated as CASSPRLAGSHEQYF.

The chain recombines TRBV7-9 with TRBJ2-2; D unresolved. The CDR3 totals 13 residues. In germline, CDR1 is SEHNR, CDR2 FQNEAQ (reference sequence). Trimming took 7 bases from V and 1 from J, leaving 7 bases between them. The chain's CDR3 is CASTPLNTGELFF. For the CDR3, the DNA is TGTGCCAGCACCCCCCTGAACACCGGGGAGCTGTTTTTT. Together with reference TRBV7-9 and TRBJ2-2, the CDR3 gives the full variable domain: DTGVSQNPRHKITKRGQNVTFRCDPISEHNRLYWYRQTLGQGPEFLTYFQNEAQLEKSRLLSDRFSAERPKGSFSTLEIQRTEQGDSAMYLCASTPLNTGELFFGEGSRLTVL.

The V call is TRBV21-1, the J call TRBJ2-1; TRBD2 is the table's D call, not checked against the DNA. TRBV21-1 is a documented pseudogene. This CDR3 has 16 residues. This CDR3 is CASRTGLAGERNEQFF. The CDR3 nucleotides read TGTGCCAGCAGAACGGGACTAGCGGGGGAACGGAATGAGCAGTTCTTC.